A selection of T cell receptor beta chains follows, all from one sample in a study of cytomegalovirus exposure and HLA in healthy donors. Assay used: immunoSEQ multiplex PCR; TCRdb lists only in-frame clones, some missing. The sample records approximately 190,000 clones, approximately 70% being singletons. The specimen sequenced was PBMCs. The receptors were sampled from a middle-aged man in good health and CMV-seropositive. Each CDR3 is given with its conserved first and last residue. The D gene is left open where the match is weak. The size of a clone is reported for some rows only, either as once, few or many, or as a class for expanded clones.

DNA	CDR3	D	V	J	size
TGTGCCAGCACTTTACTAGCGGGGGGGTCCGATGAGCAGTTCTTC	CASTLLAGGSDEQFF	TRBD2	TRBV6-6	TRBJ2-1	NA
TGCGCCAGCAGCTTGGCAGGGGGCGCCGGGAATGAGCAGTTCTTC	CASSLAGGAGNEQFF	TRBD1	TRBV5-1	TRBJ2-1	NA
TGTGCCAGTAGTATTACTAGCGGGGGCCGTTACGAGCAGTACTTC	CASSITSGGRYEQYF	TRBD2	TRBV19	TRBJ2-7	NA
TGTGCCAGCAGCCCCAGCAGGGGCAATCAGCCCCAGCATTTT	CASSPSRGNQPQHF	NA	TRBV7-2	TRBJ1-5	NA
TGTGCCAGCAGCTCTGGCCTCGCCCCTGAAGCTTTCTTT	CASSSGLAPEAFF	NA	TRBV5-4	TRBJ1-1	NA
TGCGCCAGCAGCCCCTCAGGCTATGGCTACACCTTC	CASSPSGYGYTF	NA	TRBV4-1	TRBJ1-2	NA
TGTGCCAGCAGCGTAGACGGATCGGGACAGGGCGAAGGAACAGAGACCCAGTACTTC	CASSVDGSGQGEGTETQYF	TRBD1	TRBV5-4	TRBJ2-5	NA
TGTGCCAGTAGCCAGGGGTGGGAGCAGTATTTT	CASSQGWEQYF	NA	TRBV19	TRBJ2-3	few
TGTGCCAGCAGCTTAGTAGTGACTAGCGTCCAAGAGACCCAGTACTTC	CASSLVVTSVQETQYF	TRBD2	TRBV7-8	TRBJ2-5	NA
TGCAGCGTTCTAGCGGGGGGTCAAGAGACCCAGTACTTC	CSVLAGGQETQYF	TRBD2	TRBV29-1	TRBJ2-5	few
TGTGCCAGCAGCCGGGACCGGGGGAGCACTGAAGCTTTCTTT	CASSRDRGSTEAFF	NA	TRBV5-4	TRBJ1-1	NA
TGTGCCAGCAGCTTAGCGATAGTCCCACTGGAAAAACTGTTTTTT	CASSLAIVPLEKLFF	NA	TRBV7-8	TRBJ1-4	NA
TGTGCCAGCAGCTTGGCAGGGATCAATCAGCCCCAGCATTTT	CASSLAGINQPQHF	NA	TRBV7-8	TRBJ1-5	NA
TGTGCCAGCAGTTACGGGCAGGGTAGGGGCTACACCTTC	CASSYGQGRGYTF	NA	TRBV6-5	TRBJ1-2	NA
TGTGCCAGCAGCCCCCCAGGCCTCTCCTACAATGAGCAGTTCTTC	CASSPPGLSYNEQFF	NA	TRBV7-3	TRBJ2-1	few
TGTGCCAGCAGCTTGGGTCGGGGTCCTGGACAGCCCCAGCATTTT	CASSLGRGPGQPQHF	NA	TRBV5-6	TRBJ1-5	few
TGTGCCAGCAGTCCGGGACAGGGGGTTGGCTATGGCTACACCTTC	CASSPGQGVGYGYTF	TRBD1	TRBV6-1	TRBJ1-2	NA
TGTGCCAGCAGCTTCGGAGCGGGGGGCCGGTCCTACGAGCAGTACTTC	CASSFGAGGRSYEQYF	TRBD2	TRBV7-9	TRBJ2-7	NA
TGCGCCAGCAGCTCCCTAGCGGGGGAACCGCAGTTCTTC	CASSSLAGEPQFF	TRBD2	TRBV5-1	TRBJ2-1	NA
TGCAGCGTTCTCGGGACAGGATCCTACGAGCAGTACTTC	CSVLGTGSYEQYF	TRBD1	TRBV29-1	TRBJ2-7	NA
TGTGCCATCAGCCCGGGACGCCTGGAGGGTGAAAAACTGTTTTTT	CAISPGRLEGEKLFF	NA	TRBV10-3	TRBJ1-4	few
TGTGCCAGCTCACCTTCGGGGGGCCGTGGAGACACTGAAGCTTTCTTT	CASSPSGGRGDTEAFF	NA	TRBV18	TRBJ1-1	once
TGCGCCAGCAGCTTGGAGGGACTAACCGGGGAGCTGTTTTTT	CASSLEGLTGELFF	TRBD2	TRBV5-1	TRBJ2-2	NA
TGTGCCAGTAGTATAATGCTCCGGGAGACCCAGTACTTC	CASSIMLRETQYF	NA	TRBV19	TRBJ2-5	NA
TGTGCCAGCAGCTTGGGCCTAGCGGGGAGAGAGACCCAGTACTTC	CASSLGLAGRETQYF	TRBD2	TRBV5-6	TRBJ2-5	NA
TGTGCCAGCAGTTACCGCGGGGACTGGTCGGGAAACACCATATATTTT	CASSYRGDWSGNTIYF	NA	TRBV6-5	TRBJ1-3	NA
TGTGCCAGCAGCTCCCTAAGATCCGGGACAGGGGATGAAAAACTGTTTTTT	CASSSLRSGTGDEKLFF	TRBD1	TRBV5-4	TRBJ1-4	NA
TGTGCCAGCAGCCTCGGACAGCCCTACGAGCAGTACTTC	CASSLGQPYEQYF	NA	TRBV7-2	TRBJ2-7	NA
TGTGCCAGTAGCGGCAGCGGGGAAAAACTGTTTTTT	CASSGSGEKLFF	NA	TRBV19	TRBJ1-4	NA
TGTGCCATCACCGCGGGCCCGTCATCCTCTAACTATGGCTACACCTTC	CAITAGPSSSNYGYTF	NA	TRBV10-3	TRBJ1-2	NA
TGCGCCACCACCTCCGGTAAGGGGTGGGAGACCCAGTACTTC	CATTSGKGWETQYF	NA	TRBV5-1	TRBJ2-5	NA
TGTGCCAGCAGCTTAGAAGGGGCGGGGGGCTCCACAGATACGCAGTATTTT	CASSLEGAGGSTDTQYF	TRBD2	TRBV7-9	TRBJ2-3	NA
TGCAGCGTTGTATCCGGTGGGAACACTGAAGCTTTCTTT	CSVVSGGNTEAFF	NA	TRBV29-1	TRBJ1-1	NA
TGTGCCAGCAGTTTAGCGGGGTCCTTTGGCAATCAGCCCCAGCATTTT	CASSLAGSFGNQPQHF	NA	TRBV28	TRBJ1-5	NA
TGCGCCAGCAGCTGGGAGGGGACAGGCTACAATGAGCAGTTCTTC	CASSWEGTGYNEQFF	NA	TRBV5-1	TRBJ2-1	few
TGCGCCAGCAGCTTGGCAGCGACAGGGGGCACTGAAGCTTTCTTT	CASSLAATGGTEAFF	TRBD1	TRBV5-1	TRBJ1-1	NA
TGTGCCAGCAGTTACCGACAGGGGGAAGTGGAGACCCAGTACTTC	CASSYRQGEVETQYF	TRBD1	TRBV6-5	TRBJ2-5	NA
TGTGCCAGTAGTAGCCCCGACGGGGGAAGAGGGACTGAAGCTTTCTTT	CASSSPDGGRGTEAFF	NA	TRBV19	TRBJ1-1	NA
TGTGCCATCAGTGGGCGGGACGGCAATCAGCCCCAGCATTTT	CAISGRDGNQPQHF	NA	TRBV10-3	TRBJ1-5	NA
TGTGCCAGTAGTATGTCGTCCTCTTCCTACAATGAGCAGTTCTTC	CASSMSSSSYNEQFF	NA	TRBV19	TRBJ2-1	few
TGTGCCACCAGTAGGATACCCGGGACAGTTACCTACGAGCAGTACTTC	CATSRIPGTVTYEQYF	TRBD1	TRBV15	TRBJ2-7	NA
TGTGCCAGCAGCCAAGCACAGGATGACAATCAGCCCCAGCATTTT	CASSQAQDDNQPQHF	NA	TRBV4-2	TRBJ1-5	few
TGCGCCAGCAGTTTGGACAGTTCGCCCGGAACCCAGTACTTC	CASSLDSSPGTQYF	NA	TRBV5-1	TRBJ2-5	NA
TGTGCCAGCAGCTCCAACCCGGACAGGGGGGAAGCTTTCTTT	CASSSNPDRGEAFF	TRBD1	TRBV7-6	TRBJ1-1	NA